These T cell receptor beta chains were read from a single sample in a study of cytomegalovirus exposure and HLA in healthy donors. The method was immunoSEQ multiplex PCR; TCRdb's version includes in-frame clones alone and lacks a portion of them. In the table there are around 170,000 clones, around 77% of which are singletons. Sequenced sample: PBMCs. The origin of the receptors is a woman in her twenties or thirties in good health and CMV-seronegative. The CDR3 runs from the conserved cysteine through the conserved F or W. The D gene is left open where the match is weak. Clone size is stated in some rows and not others, as once, few, many or a class when expanded.

TRBJ2-1 TRBV19 TRBD2 many TGTGCCAGTAGTAAGGCGGGGGATTACAATGAGCAGTTCTTC CASSKAGDYNEQFF
TRBJ2-1 TRBV30 TRBD1 once TGTGCCTGGAGCTTAGGGACAGGGCGAGTGGATGAGCAGTTCTTC CAWSLGTGRVDEQFF
TRBJ1-5 TRBV19 . . TGTGCCAGTAGTATGAGTAGACAGCGTAGCAATCAGCCCCAGCATTTT CASSMSRQRSNQPQHF
TRBJ2-7 TRBV7-7 TRBD2 . TGTGCTAGCAGCTTAGGGACTAGCGGGGTTTACGAGCAGTACTTC CASSLGTSGVYEQYF
TRBJ1-1 TRBV7-9 TRBD1 once TGTGCCAGCAGCTTAGTATCGGGACAGGGGTCGGCTGAAGCTTTCTTT CASSLVSGQGSAEAFF
TRBJ2-3 TRBV27 TRBD1 once TGTGCCAGCAGCCTAATAGGACCGGGACAGGGGCCCTTAGTAGATACGCAGTATTTT CASSLIGPGQGPLVDTQYF
TRBJ2-5 TRBV4-3 TRBD2 . TGCGCCAGCAGCCAAGGACCCAGCGGGGGTCAAGAGACCCAGTACTTC CASSQGPSGGQETQYF
TRBJ2-3 TRBV6-6 . once TGTGCCAGCCGGAGGGGGGGCGGTGACACAGATACGCAGTATTTT CASRRGGGDTDTQYF
TRBJ2-4 TRBV19 . few TGTGCCAGCCTCAGGGAAAACATTCAGTACTTC CASLRENIQYF
TRBJ2-3 TRBV25-1 . once TGTGCCACCTCACCGGCGGGTCTCACAGATACGCAGTATTTT CATSPAGLTDTQYF
TRBJ1-1 TRBV7-2 TRBD1 few TGTGCCAGCAGCTTCTACAATTTCCGGGACAGGCAGAACACTGAAGCTTTCTTT CASSFYNFRDRQNTEAFF
TRBJ2-1 TRBV5-5 . few TGTGCCAGCAGCTTGTCGGTCCGGGAGCAGTTCTTC CASSLSVREQFF
TRBJ2-1 TRBV5-1 TRBD1 . TGCGCCAGCAGCACGGGACAGTCGGAAAGATGGTTCTTC CASSTGQSERWFF
TRBJ2-7 TRBV7-8 . . TGTGCCAGCAGCTTAGGAAGCGACGAGCAGTACTTC CASSLGSDEQYF
TRBJ2-5 TRBV29-1 TRBD1 . TGCAGCGCCCACAGGGGGCAGTTAGAGACCCAGTACTTC CSAHRGQLETQYF
TRBJ2-7 TRBV6-4 . . TGTGCCAGCAGTGTAGGTCCTGGGCCTTACGAGCAGTACTTC CASSVGPGPYEQYF
TRBJ2-5 TRBV6-5 TRBD1 . TGTGCCAGCAGTCCAGCGACAGGGGGCTTAATAGAGCAGTACTTC CASSPATGGLIEQYF
TRBJ2-7 TRBV18 TRBD1 . TGTGCCAGCTCACCAATACAGGGGGGCTACGAGCAGTACTTC CASSPIQGGYEQYF
TRBJ1-2 TRBV2 TRBD1 . TGTGCCAGCAGTGAGACTCCGGGACAGGGGCATACTAACTATGGCTACACCTTC CASSETPGQGHTNYGYTF
TRBJ2-7 TRBV7-6 TRBD2 . TGTGCCAGCAGCTTAGCCGGGGGGGGGCGAGTAGAGCAGTACTTC CASSLAGGGRVEQYF
TRBJ2-2 TRBV13 TRBD2 . TGTGCCAGCAGCATCCGACGGGGGGTTCTAAACACCGGGGAGCTGTTTTTT CASSIRRGVLNTGELFF
TRBJ1-5 TRBV19 . . TGTGCCAGTAGTAGAAGGGGTACGGGCAATCAGCCCCAGCATTTT CASSRRGTGNQPQHF
TRBJ2-3 TRBV7-9 TRBD2 . TGTGCCAGCAGCTTATGGGAGGGTGGCACAGATACGCAGTATTTT CASSLWEGGTDTQYF
TRBJ1-1 TRBV7-3 . few TGTGCCAGCAGTAAAACCGGGACACCGAACACTGAAGCTTTCTTT CASSKTGTPNTEAFF
TRBJ1-1 TRBV7-6 . . TGTGCCAGCAGCTTAGCGCGGGGCCACACTGAAGCTTTCTTT CASSLARGHTEAFF
TRBJ1-2 TRBV19 . . TGTGCCAGTAGTATAGAGGCCTCAGGCTACACCTTC CASSIEASGYTF
TRBJ2-3 TRBV6-4 TRBD2 . TGTGCCAGCAGTCGGACAACCCCTATCGGGACTAGCGGGCCGACAGATACGCAGTATTTT CASSRTTPIGTSGPTDTQYF
TRBJ2-1 TRBV5-4 TRBD1 . TGTGCCAGCAGTTCCGGGACAGGGGAGTTCTTC CASSSGTGEFF
TRBJ1-5 TRBV5-5 . . TGTGCCAGCAGCAGAAACCAACAGATATCAGCCCAGCATTTT CASSRNQQISAQHF
TRBJ1-5 TRBV30 TRBD1 . TGTGCCTACCGGACAGGGGCCAATCAGCCCCAGCATTTT CAYRTGANQPQHF
TRBJ1-3 TRBV11-1 . . TGTGCCAGCAGCTTCAAACAGTCCTCTGGAAACACCATATATTTT CASSFKQSSGNTIYF
TRBJ2-7 TRBV6-1 . . TGTGCCAGCAGTGAACAAGTTGGGCTGGTCGACGAGCAGTACTTC CASSEQVGLVDEQYF
TRBJ2-1 TRBV7-2 . . TGTGCCAGCAGCCAACTAGCCGGCGGGGTGGATGAGCAGTTCTTC CASSQLAGGVDEQFF
TRBJ1-5 TRBV30 . . TGTGCCTGGAGTTTTTCCTTTGGGACAAGCAATCAGCCCCAGCATTTT CAWSFSFGTSNQPQHF
TRBJ1-2 TRBV5-1 . . TGCGCCAGCAGCTTGGGTCAGGGGATTACCTATGGCTACACCTTC CASSLGQGITYGYTF
TRBJ1-1 TRBV19 . . TGTGCCAGTAGTTATGCTAGGAACACTGAAGCTTTCTTT CASSYARNTEAFF
TRBJ1-1 TRBV19 . . TGTGCCAGTAGTATGCGGAGGGCGAACACTGAAGCTTTCTTT CASSMRRANTEAFF
TRBJ2-7 TRBV12-5 . . TGTGCTAGTGGTTTGGTACCCCCGAGTCCGTCTTCCTACGAGCAGTACTTC CASGLVPPSPSSYEQYF
TRBJ2-7 TRBV19 . . TGTGCCAGTAGTCTCCTCGGAGGCCCGGCCCTCGAGCAGTACTTC CASSLLGGPALEQYF
TRBJ2-3 TRBV4-3 . . TGCGCCAGCAGCCAAGCGCGGGGTGATACGCAGTATTTT CASSQARGDTQYF
TRBJ1-4 TRBV7-2 TRBD1 . TGTGCCAGCAGTTCCCCCGGGACAGGGAGGAAACTGTTTTTT CASSSPGTGRKLFF
TRBJ2-7 TRBV7-9 . . TGTGCCAGCAGCTTAGCAGGTCCGCGGGGTTCCTACGAGCAGTACTTC CASSLAGPRGSYEQYF
TRBJ2-7 TRBV5-1 TRBD1 . TGCGCCAGCAGCCGTATGACAGGGACCTACGAGCAGTACTTC CASSRMTGTYEQYF
TRBJ2-3 TRBV27 . . TGTGCCAGCAGTTCCCGACAGAGCACAGATACGCAGTATTTT CASSSRQSTDTQYF
TRBJ1-1 TRBV2 . . TGTGCCAGCAGTTACAACCAGGGGACTGAAGCTTTCTTT CASSYNQGTEAFF
TRBJ1-6 TRBV9 . . TGTGCCAGCAGCGTAGTGAAGGGGAAGAATTCACCCCTCCACTTT CASSVVKGKNSPLHF
TRBJ1-2 TRBV10-3 TRBD1 . TGTGCCATCAAACAGGACAGGGAGAGCTATGGCTACACCTTC CAIKQDRESYGYTF
TRBJ1-5 TRBV6-6 . . TGTGCCAGCAGTTACCGGACTCTACAGCCCCAGCATTTT CASSYRTLQPQHF
TRBJ1-6 TRBV7-2 . . TGTGCCAGCAGCTTAGACAGGGTGGGGACCGGTTCACCCCTCCACTTT CASSLDRVGTGSPLHF
TRBJ1-6 TRBV28 . . TGTGCCAGCAGAGACAGCTCCTATAATTCACCCCTCCACTTT CASRDSSYNSPLHF
TRBJ1-2 TRBV29-1 TRBD1 . TGCAGCGTTGAAGATCAGCAGGGGGCTGGGGGCTACACCTTC CSVEDQQGAGGYTF
TRBJ1-1 TRBV9 . . TGTGCCAGCAGCGTAGACTCTAGGAGGGGGAACACTGAAGCTTTCTTT CASSVDSRRGNTEAFF
TRBJ1-3 TRBV9 TRBD1 few TGTGCCAGCAGCGAATGGACAGGGGGCTCCGCCATATATTTT CASSEWTGGSAIYF
TRBJ2-7 TRBV15 TRBD1 . TGTGCCACCAGCGTCTCCCCACAGGGGACAGTCGAGCAGTACTTC CATSVSPQGTVEQYF
TRBJ1-2 TRBV5-1 TRBD1 . TGCGCCAGCAGCTCCTCGGGGGGGACAGGGGGCAAGATTGGCTACACCTTC CASSSSGGTGGKIGYTF
TRBJ2-1 TRBV10-1 . . TGCGCCAGCAGTGAGGCCCCGGGTTTTGAGCAGTTCTTC CASSEAPGFEQFF
TRBJ1-2 TRBV7-2 . . TGTGCCAGCAGCTTAGCGTACGGCAGGGAGGGGGAGGGGGAGGACTATGGCTACACCTTC CASSLAYGREGEGEDYGYTF
TRBJ2-1 TRBV10-1 TRBD2 few TGCGCCAGCAGTGAGTCGGGCGGGGGGGCCCCCAATGAGCAGTTCTTC CASSESGGGAPNEQFF
TRBJ2-5 TRBV4-2 TRBD1 . TGTGCCAGCAGCCAAGGAACGGGCAGGGGGTTGCAAGAGACCCAGTACTTC CASSQGTGRGLQETQYF